These 19 T cell receptor beta chains originate from one sample sequenced in a study of shared clonotypes between healthy human individuals. Produced via immunoSEQ multiplex PCR; TCRdb's table is partial and in-frame only. The sample records approximately 510,000 clones, 79% being singletons. The sequenced sample consisted of PBMCs. All receptors come from a woman between 40 and 55 years old in good health. Some clones in this sample may be carry-over from other donors' samples.

The V and J genes are TRBV28 and TRBJ2-2; 8 bases align to TRBD1. The CDR3 has 15 amino acids. V was pared by 3 bases and J by 6 bases, with 6 bases of the junction left unmatched. Per germline, CDR1 MDHEN and CDR2 SYDVKM. The CDR3 is CASSFQGALAGELFF. The DNA of the CDR3 is TGTGCCAGCAGTTTTCAGGGGGCTCTTGCCGGGGAGCTGTTTTTT.

The CDR3 sequence is CASSSLGSGTSYSPLHF. DNA of the CDR3: TGTGCCAGCAGTTCATTGGGTTCCGGGACATCCTATTCACCCCTCCACTTT. The rearrangement uses TRBV28 and TRBJ1-6, with TRBD1 as a possible D gene (6 bases). The germline V gene has CDR1 MDHEN and CDR2 SYDVKM. Deletions cut 4 bases from V and 8 bases from J, with 21 bases between. This CDR3 has 17 residues. The full variable domain, with the rest looked up from reference TRBV28 and TRBJ1-6, is DVKVTQSSRYLVKRTGEKVFLECVQDMDHENMFWYRQDPGLGLRLIYFSYDVKMKEKGDIPEGYSVSREKKERFSLILESASTNQTSMYLCASSSLGSGTSYSPLHFGNGTRLTVT.

This chain connects TRBV5-8 to TRBJ2-7; D unclear. The germline CDR1 and CDR2 sequences are SGHTS and YDEGEE. The CDR3 runs 12 residues. Deletions cut 2 bases from V and 3 bases from J, with 6 bases between. CDR3 in DNA: TGTGCCAGCAGCTTAACCCGCTACGAGCAGTACTTC. It specifies CASSLTRYEQYF. Supplemented by reference TRBV5-8 and TRBJ2-7, the full variable domain reads EAGVTQSPTHLIKTRGQQATLRCSPISGHTSVYWYQQALGLGLQFLLWYDEGEERNRGNFPPRFSGRQFPNYSSELNVNALELEDSALYLCASSLTRYEQYFGPGTRLTVT.

The chain carries TRBV19 and TRBJ1-1; no firm D call. This CDR3 has 17 residues. The V gene lost 3 bases and the J gene lost 0 bases, with 17 bases spanning the gap. Germline CDR1 reads LNHDA; CDR2 reads SQIVND (reference sequence). The CDR3, as DNA: TGTGCCAGTAGTATGAGTGGCTCTTATCAATTGAACACTGAAGCTTTCTTT. It specifies CASSMSGSYQLNTEAFF.

V gene TRBV6-5 combines with J gene TRBJ2-5; 7 bases fit TRBD1. The DNA end is a closer match to TRBJ2-7, so the J assignment may be wrong. The CDR3 is made up of 15 amino acids. Germline CDR1 reads MNHEY; CDR2 reads SVGAGI. The CDR3: CASSYSSGGADEQYF. The CDR3 nucleotides read TGTGCCAGCAGTTACTCCTCAGGGGGTGCGGACGAGCAGTACTTC.

The V and J genes are TRBV2 and TRBJ2-1; TRBD2 might be the D (6 bases). CDR3 length: 17 amino acids. The germline V gene has CDR1 SNHLY and CDR2 FYNNEI. V shed 4 bases and J shed 5 bases, with 21 bases lying between them. CDR3 in amino acids: CASSAGPPGLPHNEQFF. Written as DNA, the CDR3 is TGTGCCAGCAGTGCTGGGCCCCCGGGACTTCCCCACAATGAGCAGTTCTTC.

The chain employs TRBV13 and TRBJ1-5; D not resolved. Between the trimmed V and J ends, which lost 3 bases and 7 bases, there was a span of 13 bases. Germline lookup yields CDR1 PRHDT and CDR2 FYEKMQ (reference sequence). This CDR3 spans 14 amino acids. CDR3 DNA sequence: TGTGCCAGCAGCTTCGGCAGTAGGCACCAGCCCCAGCATTTT. As protein: CASSFGSRHQPQHF.

The chain joins TRBV5-1 to TRBJ2-7, with 8 bases identical to TRBD1. With V trimmed by 6 bases and J by 6 bases, 8 bases remained unmatched. The length of the CDR3 is 13 residues. Germline V gene data show CDR1 as SGHRS and CDR2 as YFSETQ. The CDR3 nucleotides are TGCGCCAGCAAGAGGACAGGGACGGGCGAGCAGTACTTC. Amino acids: CASKRTGTGEQYF. The full variable domain, completed using reference TRBV5-1 and TRBJ2-7, is KAGVTQTPRYLIKTRGQQVTLSCSPISGHRSVSWYQQTPGQGLQFLFEYFSETQRNKGNFPGRFSGRQFSNSRSEMNVSTLELGDSALYLCASKRTGTGEQYFGPGTRLTVT.

The chain recombines TRBV28 with TRBJ1-3; D call uncertain. CDR3 size: 16 residues. Deletions cut 0 bases from V and 0 bases from J, with 9 bases between. CDR1 and CDR2 from the germline V gene are MDHEN and SYDVKM. The CDR3 nucleotides are TGTGCCAGCAGTTTATGGAACAGCGGCTCTGGAAACACCATATATTTT. This sequence encodes CASSLWNSGSGNTIYF.

The rearrangement joins TRBV4-1 to TRBJ2-3; tentatively, D is TRBD2 (5 bases). Germline V gene sequence: CDR1 MGHRA, CDR2 YSYEKL. Deletions cut 1 base from V and 3 bases from J, with 17 bases between. The CDR3 consists of 17 residues. This chain's CDR3 is CASSQVGRETGTDTQYF. The DNA of the CDR3 is TGCGCCAGCAGCCAAGTCGGGCGAGAGACGGGGACAGATACGCAGTATTTT.

The genes are TRBV27 and TRBJ2-1; TRBD2 matches at 11 bases. The CDR3 length is 15 residues. Germline V gene sequence: CDR1 MNHEY, CDR2 SMNVEV (reference sequence). V dropped 3 bases and J dropped 8; count of bases not matched to a gene: 6. The CDR3 region has the DNA TGTGCCAGCAGTTTTAGCGGGAGGGACGTGGATGAGCAGTTCTTC. Translated, it gives CASSFSGRDVDEQFF.

This clone was picked up one time. The CDR3 nucleotides are TGTGCCAGCAGTGAAAGGGACATAAGGGCTTTCTTT. As protein: CASSERDIRAFF. The gene calls are TRBV2 and TRBJ1-1, with D perhaps TRBD1 (6 bases). Trimming took 2 bases from V and 11 from J, leaving 12 bases between them. The CDR3 contains 12 residues. Germline V CDR1 and CDR2: SNHLY, FYNNEI. Based on the CDR3 plus reference TRBV2 and TRBJ1-1, the full variable domain is EPEVTQTPSHQVTQMGQEVILRCVPISNHLYFYWYRQILGQKVEFLVSFYNNEISEKSEIFDDQFSVERPDGSNFTLKIRSTKLEDSAMYFCASSERDIRAFFGQGTRLTVV.

The chain couples TRBV7-3 to TRBJ2-1; 12 bases fit TRBD2. V trimming: 5 bases; J trimming: 3 bases; junction bases outside the gene matches: 5. Germline loops: CDR1 SGHTA, CDR2 FQGTGA. The length of the CDR3 is 16 residues. CDR3 protein: CASSPGLAGHYNEQFF. The CDR3 DNA sequence: TGTGCCAGCAGCCCGGGACTAGCGGGCCACTACAATGAGCAGTTCTTC.

The J gene is TRBJ2-6, the V gene TRBV5-5; D might be TRBD1 (6 bases). Trimming removed 2 bases from V and 3 bases from J, with 9 bases in between. This CDR3 comprises 15 residues. Germline lookup yields CDR1 SGHKS and CDR2 YYEKEE (reference sequence). The CDR3 region has the DNA TGTGCCAGCAGCTTTCAGGGGTATGGGGCCAACGTCCTGACTTTC. This sequence encodes CASSFQGYGANVLTF. Based on the CDR3 plus reference TRBV5-5 and TRBJ2-6, the full variable domain is DAGVTQSPTHLIKTRGQQVTLRCSPISGHKSVSWYQQVLGQGPQFIFQYYEKEERGRGNFPDRFSARQFPNYSSELNVNALLLGDSALYLCASSFQGYGANVLTFGAGSRLTVL.

This clone was seen more than once but under ten times. The CDR3 DNA reads as TGTGCCTGGAGTATAGGGGACAGGGATGCAGATACGCAGTATTTT. This translates into CAWSIGDRDADTQYF. This rearrangement joins TRBV30 to TRBJ2-3; TRBD1 matches at 9 bases. The CDR3 is made up of 15 amino acids. V lost 2 bases and J lost 4; bases outside the gene matches: 7. CDR1 is GTSNPN, CDR2 SVGIG, per germline (reference sequence).

The rearrangement uses TRBV6-1 and TRBJ2-3; 8 bases match TRBD2. CDR1 is MNHNS and CDR2 is SASEGT in the germline V gene. Trimming removed 2 bases from V and 1 base from J; junction bases left unmatched: 5. CDR3 length: 16 residues. The DNA for the CDR3 is TGTGCCAGCAGTGAACGTTGGCGGGGGGGCACAGATACGCAGTATTTT. Translating it yields CASSERWRGGTDTQYF.

The rearrangement joins TRBV27 to TRBJ2-5; weak D call: TRBD2 (6 bases). The CDR3 spans 14 residues. CDR1 is MNHEY and CDR2 is SMNVEV in the germline V gene (reference sequence). The V gene lost 1 base and the J gene lost 2 bases, with 8 bases spanning the gap. In DNA, the CDR3 is TGTGCCAGCAGTTTATTTGGGGGGCAAGAGACCCAGTACTTC. Its translation: CASSLFGGQETQYF.

This clone was recorded a few times. This rearrangement joins TRBV6-4 to TRBJ2-6; D might be TRBD2 (5 bases). The CDR3 is 16 residues long. Deletions cut 6 bases from V and 1 base from J, with 13 bases between. Germline values: CDR1 MRHNA, CDR2 SNTAGT. DNA of the CDR3: TGTGCCAGCAGCGACACGGGAACATCTGGGGCCAACGTCCTGACTTTC. It is translated as CASSDTGTSGANVLTF.

This clone is a singleton in its sample. The V call is TRBV9, the J call TRBJ2-5; 9 positions agree with TRBD2. V gave up 0 bases and J gave up 3 bases; unmatched junction bases: 3. The CDR3 contains 15 residues. CDR1 and CDR2 from the germline V gene are SGDLS and YYNGEE. CDR3 amino acids: CASSVVAGGEETQYF. The CDR3 DNA reads TGTGCCAGCAGCGTAGTCGCGGGAGGGGAAGAGACCCAGTACTTC.